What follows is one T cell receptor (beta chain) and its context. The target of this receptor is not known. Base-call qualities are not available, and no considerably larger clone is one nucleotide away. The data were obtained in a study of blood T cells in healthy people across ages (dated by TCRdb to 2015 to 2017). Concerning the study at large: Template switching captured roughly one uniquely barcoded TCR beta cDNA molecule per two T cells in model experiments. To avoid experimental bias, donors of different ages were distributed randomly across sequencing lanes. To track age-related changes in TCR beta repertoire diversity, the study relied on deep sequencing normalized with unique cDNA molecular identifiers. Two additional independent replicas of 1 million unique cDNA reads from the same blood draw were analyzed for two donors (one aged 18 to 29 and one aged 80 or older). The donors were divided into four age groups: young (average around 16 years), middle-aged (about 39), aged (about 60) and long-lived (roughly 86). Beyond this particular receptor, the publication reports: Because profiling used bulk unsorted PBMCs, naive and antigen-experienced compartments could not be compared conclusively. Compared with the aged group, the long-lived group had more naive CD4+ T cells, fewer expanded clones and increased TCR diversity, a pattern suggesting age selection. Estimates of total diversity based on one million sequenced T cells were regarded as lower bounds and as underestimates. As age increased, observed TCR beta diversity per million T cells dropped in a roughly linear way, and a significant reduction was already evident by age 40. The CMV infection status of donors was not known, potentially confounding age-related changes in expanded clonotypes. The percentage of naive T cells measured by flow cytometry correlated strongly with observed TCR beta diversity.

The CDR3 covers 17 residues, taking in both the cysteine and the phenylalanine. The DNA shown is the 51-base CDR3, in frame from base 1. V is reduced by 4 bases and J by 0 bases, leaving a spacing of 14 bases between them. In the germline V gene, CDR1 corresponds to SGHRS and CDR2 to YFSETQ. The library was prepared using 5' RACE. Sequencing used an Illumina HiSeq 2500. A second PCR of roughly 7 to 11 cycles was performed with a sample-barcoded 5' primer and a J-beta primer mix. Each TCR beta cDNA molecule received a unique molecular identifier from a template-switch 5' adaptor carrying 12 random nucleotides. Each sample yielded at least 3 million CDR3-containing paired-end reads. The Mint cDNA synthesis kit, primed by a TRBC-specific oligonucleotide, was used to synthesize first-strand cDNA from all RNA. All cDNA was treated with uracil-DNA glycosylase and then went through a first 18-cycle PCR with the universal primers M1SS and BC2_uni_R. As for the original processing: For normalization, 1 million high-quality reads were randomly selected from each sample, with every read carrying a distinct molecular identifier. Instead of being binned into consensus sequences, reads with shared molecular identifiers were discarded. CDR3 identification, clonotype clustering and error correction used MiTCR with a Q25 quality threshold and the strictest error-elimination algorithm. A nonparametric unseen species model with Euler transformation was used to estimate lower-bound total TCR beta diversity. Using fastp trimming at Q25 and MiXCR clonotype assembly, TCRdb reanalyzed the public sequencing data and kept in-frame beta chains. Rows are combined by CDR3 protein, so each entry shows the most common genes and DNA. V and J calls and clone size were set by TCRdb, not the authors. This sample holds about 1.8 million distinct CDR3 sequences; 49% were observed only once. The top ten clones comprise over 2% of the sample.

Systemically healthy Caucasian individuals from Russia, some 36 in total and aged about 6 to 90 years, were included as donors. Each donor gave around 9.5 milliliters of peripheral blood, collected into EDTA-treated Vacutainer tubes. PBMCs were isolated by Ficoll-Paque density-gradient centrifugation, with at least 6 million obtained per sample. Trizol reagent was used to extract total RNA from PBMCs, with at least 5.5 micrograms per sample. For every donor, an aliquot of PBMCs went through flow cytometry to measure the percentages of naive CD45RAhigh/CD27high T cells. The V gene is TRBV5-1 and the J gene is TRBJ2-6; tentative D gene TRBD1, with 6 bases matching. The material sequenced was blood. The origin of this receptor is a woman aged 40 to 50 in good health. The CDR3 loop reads CASSRHQGTSGANVLTF. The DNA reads TGCGCCAGCAGCCGCCACCAGGGGACCTCTGGGGCCAACGTCCTGACTTTC.